This TCR beta chain stems from a study of CD4 T cells in relation to SARS-CoV-2 and coronaviruses. Study details: After approximately 10 days of antigen culture, PBMC TCR beta CDR3s were sequenced. The negative reference was HIV-1 Nef peptide pool or peptide-free culture. Study observations and caveats: The cross-reactivity analysis covered only spike protein, not other viral proteins.

Unexposed donor CD4+ T cells date from 2011-2018, before the COVID-19 pandemic. CD4+ T cells were isolated from the cells after about nine days of culture. Cultures held under 2.5 million PBMCs per well with about 10 IU/ml IL-2. Notes on this clone: As yet, its antigen is unknown.

Unmatched junction bases numbered 3, after V lost 4 bases and J lost 0 bases. Germline CDR1 and CDR2: SGHDN and FVKESK. CDR3 length equals 14 residues. The assay was immunoSEQ multiplex PCR, and TCRdb's table has in-frame clones only and misses some. The sample contains nearly 20,000 clones, around 80% of which appear only once. The clonotype comes from a human donor in good health. The sequencing sample was made of CD4+ T cells from PBMCs, cultured in vitro. V gene TRBV14 combines with J gene TRBJ2-7; 7 bases line up with TRBD1. CDR3 DNA: TGTGCCAGCAGCCCCTGGGACAGCTCCTACGAGCAGTACTTC. This gives the protein CASSPWDSSYEQYF.